The 14 T cell receptor beta chains reported below all come from one sample, sequenced in a study of shared clonotypes between healthy human individuals. Generated by immunoSEQ multiplex PCR, the TCRdb table keeps only in-frame clones and is missing some. The sample lists over 1.4 million clones, roughly 96% occurring once. Sequencing was done on a sample of naive CD4+ T cells sorted from blood. Described subset: CD45RA+ positively selected. The receptors stem from a young man in good health.

The chain carries TRBV27 and TRBJ2-5; 10 bases agree with TRBD2. Trimming at V came to 6 bases and at J to 7 bases, leaving 14 bases not matched to a gene. The CDR3 spans 16 residues. Germline V gene data show CDR1 as MNHEY and CDR2 as SMNVEV (reference sequence). The CDR3 DNA is TGTGCCAGCAGCCCATTTGGGCTAGCGGGAGTGGGGACCCAGTACTTC. This gives the protein CASSPFGLAGVGTQYF.

DNA of the CDR3: TGTGCCAGCAGCTTGGCGGGCGCGCCAGATACGCAGTATTTT. Translation gives CASSLAGAPDTQYF. This chain links TRBV5-4 with TRBJ2-3; D remains ambiguous. Germline V gene data show CDR1 as SGHNT and CDR2 as YYREEE (reference sequence). This CDR3 region has 14 residues. V was clipped by 0 bases and J by 4 bases, with 9 bases between them.

The rearrangement joins TRBV14 to TRBJ1-3; unclear D gene. Deletions cut 4 bases from V and 2 bases from J, with 12 bases between. Germline V lookup: CDR1 SGHDN, CDR2 FVKESK. This CDR3 has 15 amino acids. The CDR3 spells CASSPDFFTGNTIYF. In DNA form, the CDR3 reads TGTGCCAGCAGCCCGGACTTCTTTACTGGAAACACCATATATTTT.

V gene TRBV15 combines with J gene TRBJ2-1; 10 bases match TRBD2. The junction had 19 bases not matched to a gene; V was cut back by 4 bases and J by 10 bases. CDR1 is LNHNV and CDR2 is YYDKDF in the germline V gene (reference sequence). The CDR3 spans 18 residues. In DNA form, the CDR3 reads TGTGCCACCAGCACCTCCGAGGCGGCTAGCGGGAGCCTCGGAGAGCAGTTCTTC. Translated: CATSTSEAASGSLGEQFF. Full variable domain (remainder filled in from reference TRBV15 and TRBJ2-1): DAMVIQNPRYQVTQFGKPVTLSCSQTLNHNVMYWYQQKSSQAPKLLFHYYDKDFNNEADTPDNFQSRRPNTSFCFLDIRSPGLGDTAMYLCATSTSEAASGSLGEQFFGPGTRLTVL.

CDR3 DNA sequence: TGTGCCAGCAGTGAGGGACTAGCGGCGACAGATACGCAGTATTTT. Translation gives CASSEGLAATDTQYF. The V gene is TRBV25-1, the J gene TRBJ2-3; TRBD2 matches at 11 bases. CDR3 length equals 15 residues. From germline, CDR1 is MGHDK and CDR2 SYGVNS. The V and J ends lost 3 bases and 3 bases, in that order; junction bases with no gene match: 2.

The gene calls are TRBV27 and TRBJ2-3; perhaps TRBD2 as D (6 bases). Germline V lookup: CDR1 MNHEY, CDR2 SMNVEV (reference sequence). V was trimmed by 3 bases and J by 7 bases, leaving 17 bases between them. This CDR3 is 15 amino acids long. CDR3: CASSFAGSGGNTQYF. The CDR3, as DNA: TGTGCCAGCAGTTTCGCGGGTAGCGGAGGGAATACGCAGTATTTT.

This clone was found once. The rearrangement links TRBV7-6 to TRBJ2-5; 7 bases are a match to TRBD1. The trim removed 3 bases at V and 3 bases at J, leaving 4 bases unmatched. Germline V gene sequence: CDR1 SGHVS, CDR2 FNYEAQ. The CDR3 sequence is 14 residues long. The DNA for the CDR3 is TGTGCCAGCAGCTTCCCGGGACAGAAAGAGACCCAGTACTTC. This translates into CASSFPGQKETQYF.

This clone showed up just once. CDR3 sequence (DNA): TGTGCCAGCAGCGTAGCCGGTGGCCTCGGTGAGCAGTTCTTC. Protein sequence: CASSVAGGLGEQFF. V usage is TRBV9 and J usage is TRBJ2-1; D is ambiguous. The CDR3 has 14 residues. The V end was cut by 0 bases, the J end by 9 bases, with 13 bases between. CDR1 is SGDLS and CDR2 is YYNGEE in the germline V gene.

Details on this clone: Other DNA sequences of this sample code for an identical CDR3. The chain couples TRBV7-2 to TRBJ2-1, with 13 bases fitting TRBD2. Looked up from germline, CDR1 is SGHTA and CDR2 is FQGNSA. Trimming took 6 bases from V and 3 from J; bases not matched to a gene: 2. This CDR3 spans 15 amino acids. Written as DNA, the CDR3 is TGTGCCAGCAGTAGGACTAGCGGGAGCTACAATGAGCAGTTCTTC. Protein: CASSRTSGSYNEQFF.

The rearrangement joins TRBV28 to TRBJ2-7, with 8 nucleotides matching TRBD1. Losses at the gene ends were 5 bases for V and 2 bases for J; bases not matched to a gene: 8. This CDR3 has 15 amino acids. Germline lookup yields CDR1 MDHEN and CDR2 SYDVKM. The CDR3 reads CASSLTGQVTYEQYF. The CDR3 DNA follows: TGTGCCAGCAGTCTTACGGGACAGGTAACCTACGAGCAGTACTTC.

The CDR3 reads CASSLDGLARHTQYF. The CDR3 coding sequence is TGTGCCAGCAGCTTAGACGGACTAGCAAGACATACGCAGTATTTT. The chain has TRBV7-9 and TRBJ2-3; TRBD2 agrees at 8 bases. The CDR3 sequence is 15 residues long. The germline V gene encodes CDR1 SEHNR and CDR2 FQNEAQ (reference sequence). Trimming removed 1 base from V and 7 bases from J; junction bases left unmatched: 7.

The rearrangement joins TRBV5-1 to TRBJ2-7; perhaps TRBD2 as D (5 bases). In germline, CDR1 is SGHRS, CDR2 YFSETQ. Trimming took 5 bases from V and 4 from J, leaving 16 bases between them. This CDR3 contains 14 residues. CDR3 sequence: CASSKSFGEYEQYF. CDR3 in DNA: TGCGCCAGCAGTAAATCGTTTGGGGAGTACGAGCAGTACTTC.

With regard to this clone: This sample also contains other DNA sequences that code for the same CDR3. The chain is built from TRBV9 and TRBJ2-1; 10 nucleotides match TRBD1. This CDR3 has 16 residues. Germline V CDR1 and CDR2: SGDLS, YYNGEE. V dropped 0 bases and J dropped 7; count of bases not matched to a gene: 7. Written as DNA, the CDR3 is TGTGCCAGCAGCGTAGTGGGACAGGGGTTCGGGAATGAGCAGTTCTTC. This sequence encodes CASSVVGQGFGNEQFF.

The V call is TRBV5-4, the J call TRBJ2-1; 12 nucleotides agree with TRBD2. The ends lost 4 bases at V and 8 bases at J; junction bases unmatched: 7. The germline CDR1 and CDR2 sequences are SGHNT and YYREEE (reference sequence). The CDR3 covers 15 residues. DNA of the CDR3: TGTGCCAGCAGCCCCGGACTAGCGGGACTCGATGAGCAGTTCTTC. Amino acids: CASSPGLAGLDEQFF. The whole variable domain, remainder taken from reference TRBV5-4 and TRBJ2-1, is ETGVTQSPTHLIKTRGQQVTLRCSSQSGHNTVSWYQQALGQGPQFIFQYYREEENGRGNFPPRFSGLQFPNYSSELNVNALELDDSALYLCASSPGLAGLDEQFFGPGTRLTVL.